This TCR beta chain is from a study of human T cells and chemical hapten exposure. Overall study results and limits: All donors were alopecia patients, so their immunity may differ from that of healthy people.

As for this clonotype: Its antigen is unknown. Just one base apart from a much larger clone, this may be a read error. This CDR3 fails to terminate in the conserved phenylalanine or tryptophan, so it likely reflects a read error.

V lost 2 bases and J lost 0; bases outside the gene matches: 9. The germline CDR1 and CDR2 sequences are SGHDN and FVKESK. The CDR3 is made up of 18 amino acids. This sample's time point: patch test 3, about 24 weeks after DPC sensitization. Stated treatment: therapeutic diphenylcyclopropenone sensitization with weekly scalp DPC. TCRdb re-called the RACE reads through MiXCR, storing one row per CDR3 protein. The sample contains some 84,000 distinct CDR3 sequences, less than 14% of which appear only once. The J gene is TRBJ2-2, the V gene TRBV14, with 7 nucleotides matching TRBD1. The source was whole blood, collected in connection with sensitization to the hapten diphenylcyclopropenone (DPC). The TCR originated in a woman in her 50s with alopecia areata. Some clones in this sample may be carry-over from other donors' samples. The CDR3 loop is CASSQFPLGTANTGELFS. CDR3 nucleotide sequence: TGTGCCAGCAGCCAATTCCCCCTCGGGACAGCGAACACCGGGGAGCTGTTTTCT.